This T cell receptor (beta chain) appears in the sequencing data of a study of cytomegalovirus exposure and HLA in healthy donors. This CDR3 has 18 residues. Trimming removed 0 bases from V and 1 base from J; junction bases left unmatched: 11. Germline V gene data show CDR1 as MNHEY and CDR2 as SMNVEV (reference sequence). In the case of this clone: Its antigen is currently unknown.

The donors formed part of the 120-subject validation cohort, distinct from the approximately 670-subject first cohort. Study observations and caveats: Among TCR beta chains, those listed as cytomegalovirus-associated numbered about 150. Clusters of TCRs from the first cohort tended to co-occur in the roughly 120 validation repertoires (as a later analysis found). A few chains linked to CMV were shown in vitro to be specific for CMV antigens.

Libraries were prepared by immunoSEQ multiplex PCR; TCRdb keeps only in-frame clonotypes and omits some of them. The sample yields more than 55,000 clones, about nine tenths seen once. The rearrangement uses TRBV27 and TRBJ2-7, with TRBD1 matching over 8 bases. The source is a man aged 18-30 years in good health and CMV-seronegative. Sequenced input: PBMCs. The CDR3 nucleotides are TGTGCCAGCAGTTTATCAGGAGGACAGGGTGGAAGATCCTACGAGCAGTACTTC. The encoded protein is CASSLSGGQGGRSYEQYF.